This is a list of T cell receptor beta chains from one sample in a study of technical replicates of blood from several donors. Some clones are missing from TCRdb's copy, which holds only in-frame ones; the method was immunoSEQ multiplex PCR. The repertoire holds about 66,000 clones, with 70% to 90% as singletons. What was sequenced was PBMCs. These receptors were taken from a human donor in good health. Some clones in this sample may be carry-over from other donors' samples. The conserved cysteine and the conserved F or W are not part of the CDR3 here. A clone size is listed for some rows: how often the clone was seen (once, few, many), or a class if it is expanded.

CDR3aa	j_gene	v_gene	abundance
ASSQGRETQY	TRBJ2-5	TRBV4-2	NA
ATSRERRDTEAF	TRBJ1-1	TRBV15	NA
AWGTSGTYEQY	TRBJ2-7	TRBV30	NA
ASIVRSNYGYT	TRBJ1-2	TRBV6-4	NA
ASRAEFPTNEKLF	TRBJ1-4	TRBV7-8	NA
ASSRNRQGSNIQY	TRBJ2-4	TRBV6-5	once
ASSFGGDNQPQH	TRBJ1-5	TRBV5-1	NA
ASSRRTGLSTEAF	TRBJ1-1	TRBV6-5	NA
ASSLHTGQPQH	TRBJ1-5	TRBV7-2	once
ASSLTGYQPQH	TRBJ1-5	TRBV27	NA
ASSVSTPGQY	TRBJ2-7	TRBV6-1	NA
ASSPGGTEAF	TRBJ1-1	TRBV19	NA
ASSLRRNYNEQF	TRBJ2-1	TRBV5-6	NA
ASSFDRDNQPQH	TRBJ1-5	TRBV7-8	NA
SALNQGGSYEQY	TRBJ2-7	TRBV29-1	NA
ASSPDGATNEKLF	TRBJ1-4	TRBV5-1	NA
AWKSGPSGEQF	TRBJ2-1	TRBV30	NA
ASSQDSSPGGQPQH	TRBJ1-5	TRBV4-3	NA